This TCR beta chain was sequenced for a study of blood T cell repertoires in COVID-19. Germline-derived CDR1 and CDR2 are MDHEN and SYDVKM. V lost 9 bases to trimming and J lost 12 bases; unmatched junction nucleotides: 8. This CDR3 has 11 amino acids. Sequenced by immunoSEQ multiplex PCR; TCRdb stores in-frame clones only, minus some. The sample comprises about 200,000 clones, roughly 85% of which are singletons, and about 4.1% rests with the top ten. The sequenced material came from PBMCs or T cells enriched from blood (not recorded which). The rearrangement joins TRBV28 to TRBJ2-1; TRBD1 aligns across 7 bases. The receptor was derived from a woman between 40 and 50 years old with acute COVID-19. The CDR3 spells CASLSSGGQFF. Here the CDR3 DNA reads TGTGCCAGTTTATCCTCAGGGGGGCAGTTCTTC.